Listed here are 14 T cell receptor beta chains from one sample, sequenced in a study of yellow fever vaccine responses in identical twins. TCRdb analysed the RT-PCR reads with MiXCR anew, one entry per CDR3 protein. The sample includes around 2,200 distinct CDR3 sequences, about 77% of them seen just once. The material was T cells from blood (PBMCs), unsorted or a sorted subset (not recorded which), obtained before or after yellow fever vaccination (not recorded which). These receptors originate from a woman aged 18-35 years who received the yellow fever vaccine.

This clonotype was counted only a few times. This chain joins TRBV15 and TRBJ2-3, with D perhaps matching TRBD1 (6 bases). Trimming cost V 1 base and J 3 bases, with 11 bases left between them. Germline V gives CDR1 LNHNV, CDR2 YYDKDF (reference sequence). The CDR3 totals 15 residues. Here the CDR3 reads CATSRGRGGTDTQYF. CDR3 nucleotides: TGTGCCACCAGCAGAGGTAGAGGGGGAACAGATACGCAGTATTTT.

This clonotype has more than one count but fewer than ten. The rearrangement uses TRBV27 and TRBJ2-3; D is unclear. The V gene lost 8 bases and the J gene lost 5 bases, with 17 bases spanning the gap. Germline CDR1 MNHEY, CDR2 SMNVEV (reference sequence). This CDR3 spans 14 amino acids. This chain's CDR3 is CASRGPLGLDTQYF. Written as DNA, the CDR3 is TGTGCCAGCCGTGGGCCCCTTGGGCTAGATACGCAGTATTTT.

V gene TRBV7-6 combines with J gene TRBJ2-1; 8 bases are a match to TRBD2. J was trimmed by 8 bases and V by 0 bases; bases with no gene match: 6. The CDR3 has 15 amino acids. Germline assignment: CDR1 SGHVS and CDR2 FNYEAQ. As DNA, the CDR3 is TGTGCCAGCAGCTTAGCTAGCGGGGTCTTCGATGAGCAGTTCTTC. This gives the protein CASSLASGVFDEQFF. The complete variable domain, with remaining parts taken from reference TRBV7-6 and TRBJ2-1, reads GAGVSQSPRYKVTKRGQDVALRCDPISGHVSLYWYRQALGQGPEFLTYFNYEAQQDKSGLPNDRFSAERPEGSISTLTIQRTEQRDSAMYRCASSLASGVFDEQFFGPGTRLTVL.

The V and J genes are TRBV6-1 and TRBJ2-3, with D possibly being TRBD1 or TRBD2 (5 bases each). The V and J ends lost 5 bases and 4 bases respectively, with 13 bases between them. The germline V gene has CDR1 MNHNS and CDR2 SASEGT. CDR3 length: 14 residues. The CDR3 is CASSHLQGADTQYF. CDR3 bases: TGTGCCAGCAGTCATCTCCAGGGAGCAGATACGCAGTATTTT.

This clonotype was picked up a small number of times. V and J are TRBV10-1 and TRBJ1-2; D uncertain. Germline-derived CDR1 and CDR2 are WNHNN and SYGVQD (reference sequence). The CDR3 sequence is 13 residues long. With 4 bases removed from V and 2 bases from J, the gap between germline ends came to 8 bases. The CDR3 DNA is TGCGCCAGCAGTGTGGCACTCAACTATGGCTACACCTTC. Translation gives CASSVALNYGYTF.

CDR3 nucleotide sequence: TGTGCCAGTAGTAGGGACAGGGTTGGACAGCCCCAGCATTTT. It codes for CASSRDRVGQPQHF. V and J are TRBV19 and TRBJ1-5, with TRBD1 matching 9 bases. V lost 4 bases to trimming and J lost 7 bases; unmatched junction nucleotides: 5. The CDR3 loop spans 14 amino acids. Germline CDR1 and CDR2: LNHDA and SQIVND (reference sequence).

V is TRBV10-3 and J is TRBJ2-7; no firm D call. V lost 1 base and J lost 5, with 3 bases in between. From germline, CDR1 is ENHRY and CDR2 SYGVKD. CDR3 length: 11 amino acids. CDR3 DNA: TGTGCCATCAGTGAGTTAGACGAGCAGTACTTC. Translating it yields CAISELDEQYF.

The DNA for the CDR3 is TGTGCCAGCAGCTATCCCTTGGGTGCCGATGGGGTCGAGCAGTACTTC. It is translated as CASSYPLGADGVEQYF. The rearrangement uses TRBV11-1 and TRBJ2-7; the D is unclear. V lost 4 bases, J lost 6 bases, and 22 bases lay in between. Looked up from germline, CDR1 is SGHAT and CDR2 is FQDESV (reference sequence). This CDR3 comprises 16 residues.

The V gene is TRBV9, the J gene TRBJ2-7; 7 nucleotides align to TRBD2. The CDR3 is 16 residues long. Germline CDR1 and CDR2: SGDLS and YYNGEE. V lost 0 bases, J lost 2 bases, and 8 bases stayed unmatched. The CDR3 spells CASSVEGSGPTYEQYF. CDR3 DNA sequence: TGTGCCAGCAGCGTAGAAGGTAGCGGGCCTACCTACGAGCAGTACTTC.

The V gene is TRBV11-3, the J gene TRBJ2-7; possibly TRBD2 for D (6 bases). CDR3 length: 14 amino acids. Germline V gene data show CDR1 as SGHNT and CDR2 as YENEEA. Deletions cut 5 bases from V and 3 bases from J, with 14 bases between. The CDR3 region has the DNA TGTGCCAGCAGCCCCGCGGGACTCCTCTACGAGCAGTACTTC. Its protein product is CASSPAGLLYEQYF.

The CDR3 is CASSRAMSSYNEQFF. The CDR3 nucleotides read TGCGCCAGCAGCCGGGCCATGAGCTCCTACAATGAGCAGTTCTTC. The chain couples TRBV4-1 to TRBJ2-1; D ambiguous. Looked up from germline, CDR1 is MGHRA and CDR2 is YSYEKL. Trimming took off 4 bases at V and 0 bases at J, with 10 bases between the two ends. This CDR3 has 15 residues.

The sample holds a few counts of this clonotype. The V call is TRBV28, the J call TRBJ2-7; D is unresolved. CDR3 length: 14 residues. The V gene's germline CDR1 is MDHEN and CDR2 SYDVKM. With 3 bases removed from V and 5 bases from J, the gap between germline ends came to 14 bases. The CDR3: CASSLGLEADEQYF. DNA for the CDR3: TGTGCCAGCAGTTTGGGCCTCGAAGCCGACGAGCAGTACTTC.

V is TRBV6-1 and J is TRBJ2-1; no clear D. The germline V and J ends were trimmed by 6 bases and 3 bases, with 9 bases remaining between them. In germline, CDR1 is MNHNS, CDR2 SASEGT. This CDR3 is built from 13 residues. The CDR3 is CASSMDGYNEQFF. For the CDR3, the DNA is TGTGCCAGCAGCATGGACGGCTACAATGAGCAGTTCTTC.

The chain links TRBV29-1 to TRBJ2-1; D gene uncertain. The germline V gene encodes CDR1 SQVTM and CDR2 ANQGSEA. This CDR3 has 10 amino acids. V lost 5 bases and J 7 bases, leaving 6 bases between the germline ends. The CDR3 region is CSVRVNEQFF. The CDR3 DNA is TGCAGCGTTAGGGTGAATGAGCAGTTCTTC.